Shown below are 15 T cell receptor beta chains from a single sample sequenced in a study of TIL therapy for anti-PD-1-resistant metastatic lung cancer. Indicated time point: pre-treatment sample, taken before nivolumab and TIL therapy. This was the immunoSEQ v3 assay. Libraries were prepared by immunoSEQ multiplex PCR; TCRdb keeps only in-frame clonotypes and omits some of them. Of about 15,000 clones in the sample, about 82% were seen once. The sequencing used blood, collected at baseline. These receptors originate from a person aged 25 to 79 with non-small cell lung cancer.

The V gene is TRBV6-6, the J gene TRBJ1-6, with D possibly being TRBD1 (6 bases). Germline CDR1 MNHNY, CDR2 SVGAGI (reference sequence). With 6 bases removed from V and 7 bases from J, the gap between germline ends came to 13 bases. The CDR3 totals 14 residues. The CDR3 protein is CASRTPQGNSPLHF. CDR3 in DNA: TGTGCCAGCAGAACCCCACAGGGCAATTCACCCCTCCACTTT.

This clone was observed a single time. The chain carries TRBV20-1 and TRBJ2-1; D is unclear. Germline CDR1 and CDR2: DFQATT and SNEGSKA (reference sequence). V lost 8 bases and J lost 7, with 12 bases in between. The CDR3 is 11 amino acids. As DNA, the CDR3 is TGCAGTTGGTTCGTCACGAATGAGCAGTTCTTC. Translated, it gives CSWFVTNEQFF.

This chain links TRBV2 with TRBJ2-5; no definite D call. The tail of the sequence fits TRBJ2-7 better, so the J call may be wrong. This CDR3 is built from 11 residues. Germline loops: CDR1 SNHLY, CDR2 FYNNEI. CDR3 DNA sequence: TGTGCCAGCAGTGAACGCTACGAGCAGTACTTC. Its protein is CASSERYEQYF.

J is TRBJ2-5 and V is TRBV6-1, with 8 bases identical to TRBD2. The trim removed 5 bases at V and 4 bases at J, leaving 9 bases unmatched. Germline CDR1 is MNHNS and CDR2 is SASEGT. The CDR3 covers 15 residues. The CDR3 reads CASSPASGGRETQYF. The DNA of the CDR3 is TGTGCCAGCAGTCCTGCGTCGGGGGGGCGAGAGACCCAGTACTTC.

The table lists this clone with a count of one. CDR3 in amino acids: CASRRTRDSHNEQFF. CDR3 DNA sequence: TGTGCCAGTAGACGGACGCGGGACAGCCACAATGAGCAGTTCTTC. This sequence joins TRBV19 and TRBJ2-1, with D perhaps matching TRBD1 (7 bases). Trimming pared 6 bases from V and 5 bases from J, leaving 17 bases between. Germline V lookup: CDR1 LNHDA, CDR2 SQIVND (reference sequence). This CDR3 has 15 residues.

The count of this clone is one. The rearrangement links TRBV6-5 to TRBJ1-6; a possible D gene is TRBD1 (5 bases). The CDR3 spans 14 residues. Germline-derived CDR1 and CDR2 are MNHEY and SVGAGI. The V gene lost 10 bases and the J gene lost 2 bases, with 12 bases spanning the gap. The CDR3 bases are TGTGCCACCCGGCGGACACCCTATAATTCACCCCTCCACTTT. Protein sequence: CATRRTPYNSPLHF.

CDR3 in DNA: TGCGCCAGCAGCCATAGGGACAGGGCGAATGAAAAACTGTTTTTT. It is translated as CASSHRDRANEKLFF. The chain carries TRBV4-1 and TRBJ1-4; 9 bases match TRBD1. The CDR3 loop spans 15 amino acids. From germline, CDR1 is MGHRA and CDR2 YSYEKL. After removal of 3 bases from V and 5 bases from J, the junction contained 4 bases not matched to a gene.

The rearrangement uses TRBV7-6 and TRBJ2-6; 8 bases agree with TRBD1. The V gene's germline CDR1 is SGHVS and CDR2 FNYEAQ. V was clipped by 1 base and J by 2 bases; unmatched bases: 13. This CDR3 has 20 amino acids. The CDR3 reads CASSLGVWARGRTGANVLTF. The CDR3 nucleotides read TGTGCCAGCAGCTTAGGAGTCTGGGCCAGGGGGCGGACTGGGGCCAACGTCCTGACTTTC.

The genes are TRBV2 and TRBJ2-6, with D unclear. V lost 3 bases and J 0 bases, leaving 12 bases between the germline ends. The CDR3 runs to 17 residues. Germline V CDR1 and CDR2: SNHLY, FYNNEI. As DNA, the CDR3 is TGTGCCAGCAGTGATGAGACATGGGACTCTGGGGCCAACGTCCTGACTTTC. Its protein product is CASSDETWDSGANVLTF. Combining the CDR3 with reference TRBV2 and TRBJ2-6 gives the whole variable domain EPEVTQTPSHQVTQMGQEVILRCVPISNHLYFYWYRQILGQKVEFLVSFYNNEISEKSEIFDDQFSVERPDGSNFTLKIRSTKLEDSAMYFCASSDETWDSGANVLTFGAGSRLTVL.

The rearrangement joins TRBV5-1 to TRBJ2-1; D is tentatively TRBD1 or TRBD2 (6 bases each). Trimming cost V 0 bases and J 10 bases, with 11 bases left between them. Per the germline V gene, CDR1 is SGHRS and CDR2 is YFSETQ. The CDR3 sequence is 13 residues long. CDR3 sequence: CASSLEGGGEQFF. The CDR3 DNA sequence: TGCGCCAGCAGCTTGGAGGGGGGCGGGGAGCAGTTCTTC.

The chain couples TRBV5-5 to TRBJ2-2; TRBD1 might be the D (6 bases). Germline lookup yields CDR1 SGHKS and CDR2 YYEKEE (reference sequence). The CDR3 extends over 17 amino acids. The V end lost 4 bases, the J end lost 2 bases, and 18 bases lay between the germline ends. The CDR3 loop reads CASSQGTGWGNTGELFF. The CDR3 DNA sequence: TGTGCCAGCAGCCAGGGGACCGGATGGGGTAACACCGGGGAGCTGTTTTTT.

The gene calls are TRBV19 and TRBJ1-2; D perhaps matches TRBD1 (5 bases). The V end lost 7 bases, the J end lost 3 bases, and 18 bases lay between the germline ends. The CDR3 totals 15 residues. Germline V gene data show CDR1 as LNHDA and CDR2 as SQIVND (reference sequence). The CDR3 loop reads CASNSLGQGDYGYTF. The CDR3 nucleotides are TGTGCCAGTAATTCGCTTGGGCAGGGAGACTATGGCTACACCTTC.

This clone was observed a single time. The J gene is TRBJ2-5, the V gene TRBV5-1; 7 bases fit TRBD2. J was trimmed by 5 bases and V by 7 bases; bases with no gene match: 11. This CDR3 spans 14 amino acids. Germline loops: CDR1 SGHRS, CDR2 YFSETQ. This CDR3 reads CASRPLAEGETQYF. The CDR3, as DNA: TGCGCCAGCCGTCCGCTAGCGGAGGGGGAGACCCAGTACTTC.

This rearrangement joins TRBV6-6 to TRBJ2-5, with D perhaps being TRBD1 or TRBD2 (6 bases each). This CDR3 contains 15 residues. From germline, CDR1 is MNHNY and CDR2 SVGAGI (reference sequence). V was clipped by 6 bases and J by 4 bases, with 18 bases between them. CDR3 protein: CASRGGQGSVETQYF. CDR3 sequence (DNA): TGTGCCAGCAGGGGGGGTCAGGGGAGTGTAGAGACCCAGTACTTC.

CDR3 nucleotide sequence: TGTGCCAGCAGCGCCTTGGGGGGCCAAAGTGAAGCTTTCTTT. Amino acid sequence: CASSALGGQSEAFF. The chain couples TRBV11-2 to TRBJ1-1; D might be TRBD1 (6 bases). Trimming pared 5 bases from V and 7 bases from J, leaving 17 bases between. This CDR3 is 14 amino acids long. Germline CDR1 SGHAT, CDR2 FQNNGV.